The following is a T cell receptor beta chain sequence with its context. The antigen it binds to is not known. Per-nucleotide qualities are absent, and no much larger clonotype sits a single base away. This sample was included in a study of T cell clones after liver transplantation (dated by TCRdb to between 2018 and 2021). Context from the whole study: The samples were obtained from ITN030ST, a randomized trial that attempted immunosuppression withdrawal within 2 years after liver transplantation. Until randomization at 12-24 months post-transplant, subjects were given standard immunosuppression, with no induction therapy. Donor-reactive T cell clones were identified using TCRbeta sequencing after a pre-transplant mixed lymphocyte reaction and were then followed in post-transplant blood. Blood samples were collected pre-transplant, pre-randomization before withdrawal, and post-randomization after either full withdrawal or failed withdrawal. Of the eight recipients, a few were HCV-positive, while the remaining recipients had been transplanted for non-autoimmune, non-viral indications. Tolerance meant complete immunosuppression withdrawal for at least one year without liver enzymes rising beyond twice the upper limit of normal. As an antigen-independent comparator for donor-reactive sequences, third party-reactive TCRbeta sequences were also identified from pre-transplant MLRs. The study cohort included 8 liver transplant recipients, of whom 3 were classified as tolerant and 5 as non-tolerant. Results the study describes overall, beyond this receptor: In 5 of 8 subjects, circulating donor-reactive CD4 TCRbeta sequences decreased significantly after transplant, regardless of tolerance or HCV status. Since no allograft tissue specimens were available, donor-reactive T cells may have migrated into the graft instead of being deleted. The decline in donor-reactive sequences exceeded the decline in third party-reactive sequences, suggesting partial antigen-specific deletion that was unrelated to withdrawal success. When repertoire turnover was taken into account, detection of donor-reactive sequences was significantly reduced in 7 of 8 subjects for CD4 and in 8 of 8 subjects for CD8. In a couple of subjects, low numbers of available donor cells limited the measurable donor-reactive repertoire. Conclusions were preliminary, limited by small, heterogeneous patient numbers and non-standardized post-transplant time points.

The CDR3 covers 13 residues, taking in both the cysteine and the phenylalanine. Of the read, only the CDR3 DNA is kept; its 39 bases are in frame from base 1. Sequences MDHEN (CDR1) and SYDVKM (CDR2) are obtained from the germline V gene. The junction carries 13 bases between V and J, which are trimmed by 3 bases and 7 bases respectively. Frozen genomic DNA underwent high-throughput TCRbeta CDR3 sequencing by immunoSEQ, including PCR amplification, mapping, bias correction and internal controls. The original methods were these. Productive rearrangements were retained, and unique TCRbeta sequences were defined by the CDR3 nucleotide sequence together with the V and J gene. A sequence counted as donor-reactive only if the sequence showed at least 5-fold expansion in CFSE-low cells compared with unstimulated pre-transplant cells and had a frequency of at least 0.01%. Per-subject minimum frequency thresholds, based on the lowest-template unstimulated sample, ensured at least 90% detection power. Jensen-Shannon divergence between the top 1000 TCRbeta sequences post-transplant and pre-transplant was used to measure repertoire turnover. Two-sided Fisher's exact tests were used to test for changes in the detection of donor-reactive sequences. As stored in TCRdb, this immuneACCESS dataset retains in-frame rearrangements with V and J assigned. A fraction of the clones does not appear; measured against another copy, unresolved V genes explain less than half of the discrepancy, and the remainder lacks a known reason. D and trimming were read from the DNA, whereas the V and J calls and clone size are those reported in that table. Present in this sample are about 70,000 clones, approximately 80% of which were seen just once. The top ten constitute 0.79% of the sample.

Thawed unstimulated PBMCs were stained for CD3, CD4 and CD8 and FACS-sorted into CD3+CD4+ and CD3+CD8+ populations. Randomization to immunosuppression withdrawal applied to every one of the 8 studied subjects. Genomic DNA was isolated with the Qiagen DNeasy Blood and Tissue Kit. This clonotype was obtained from a human patient who received a liver transplant. Following a transplant, a fraction of the T cells may be traceable to the graft donor. The input for sequencing was CD4+ T cells from blood, taken 12 months after liver transplant. This chain joins TRBV28 to TRBJ2-7; there is no confident call for the D gene. The nucleotides are TGTGCCAGCAGTTTTACCCCCCGGGTGGAGCAGTACTTC. It specifies CASSFTPRVEQYF. Beyond the CDR3, the reference TRBV28 and TRBJ2-7 genes provide the residues; the full variable domain reads: DVKVTQSSRYLVKRTGEKVFLECVQDMDHENMFWYRQDPGLGLRLIYFSYDVKMKEKGDIPEGYSVSREKKERFSLILESASTNQTSMYLCASSFTPRVEQYFGPGTRLTVT.